This T cell receptor (beta chain) was profiled in a study of T cell responses to AZD1222 COVID-19 vaccine. Germline CDR1 reads KGHSH; CDR2 reads LQKENI. Trimming pared 3 bases from V and 1 base from J, leaving 10 bases between. CDR3 size: 15 residues. Profiling relied on immunoSEQ multiplex PCR, and the TCRdb table lists in-frame clones only, not all of them. The sample consists of about 94,000 clones, approximately 88% of them appearing once. The chain links TRBV18 to TRBJ1-5; possibly TRBD1 for D (5 bases). Sample: peripheral blood, taken 28 days after the second AZD1222 dose. This TCR derives from an adult who received the AZD1222 COVID-19 vaccine. The CDR3 DNA reads as TGTGCCAGCTCACCCCAGGGAGGGAGCAATCAGCCCCAGCATTTT. Its translation: CASSPQGGSNQPQHF.